This T cell receptor (beta chain) was observed in a study of T cells in Graves' hyperthyroidism and ophthalmopathy. At the level of the study: At the time of initial diagnosis and before any treatment, peripheral blood was collected. Study-level points and caveats: From stable hyperthyroidism, ophthalmopathy was separated by a 13 V-J model.

CDR1 is SGHRS, CDR2 YFSETQ, per germline. Trimming left V 3 bases short and J 8 bases short, with 17 bases between. The CDR3 is made up of 15 amino acids. What was amplified from RNA transcripts were TCR beta CDR3 regions. First-round RT-PCR targeting the TCR CDR3 was performed with the HTBI primer set. TCRdb used MiXCR to reprocess the multiplex PCR reads, holding one entry per CDR3 protein. The sample records hundreds of thousands of distinct CDR3 sequences, about a sixth being singletons. This clonotype was detected many times. Its antigen remains unidentified. Diagnoses rested on clinical symptoms, serum thyroxine and TRAb, thyroid ultrasound and orbital computed tomography.

The rearrangement uses TRBV5-1 and TRBJ1-4; tentatively, D is TRBD1 (5 bases). This clonotype originated in a woman aged 40-49 years with Graves' ophthalmopathy. Sequencing input: blood. The CDR3 DNA sequence: TGCGCCAGCAGCTCATCGGGGCAGGGTGAAGAAAAACTGTTTTTT. Protein product: CASSSSGQGEEKLFF.